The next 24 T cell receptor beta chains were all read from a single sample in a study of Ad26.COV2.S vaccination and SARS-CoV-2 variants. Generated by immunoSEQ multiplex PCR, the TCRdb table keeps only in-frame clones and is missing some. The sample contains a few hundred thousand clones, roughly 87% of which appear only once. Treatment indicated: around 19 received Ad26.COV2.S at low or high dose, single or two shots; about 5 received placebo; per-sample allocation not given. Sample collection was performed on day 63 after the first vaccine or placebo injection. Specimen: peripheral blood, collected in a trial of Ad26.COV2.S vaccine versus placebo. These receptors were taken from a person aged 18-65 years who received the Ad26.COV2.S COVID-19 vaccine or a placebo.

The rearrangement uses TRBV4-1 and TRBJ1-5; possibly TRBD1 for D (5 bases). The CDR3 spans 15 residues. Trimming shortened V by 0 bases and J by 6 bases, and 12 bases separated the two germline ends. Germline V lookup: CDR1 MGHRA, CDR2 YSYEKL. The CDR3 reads CASSQEARVTQPQHF. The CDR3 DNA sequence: TGCGCCAGCAGCCAAGAAGCCAGGGTGACTCAGCCCCAGCATTTT.

The CDR3 sequence: CASSQEFSSTEAFF. CDR3 sequence (DNA): TGTGCCAGCAGCCAAGAATTTTCCTCCACTGAAGCTTTCTTT. The rearrangement links TRBV4-2 to TRBJ1-1, with no clear D. CDR3 length: 14 amino acids. V shed 0 bases and J shed 4 bases, with 9 bases lying between them. Looked up from germline, CDR1 is LGHNA and CDR2 is YNFKEQ.

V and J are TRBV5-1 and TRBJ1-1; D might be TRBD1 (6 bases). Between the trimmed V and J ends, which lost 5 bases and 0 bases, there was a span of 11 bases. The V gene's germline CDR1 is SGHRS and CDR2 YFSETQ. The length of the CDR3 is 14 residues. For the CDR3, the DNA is TGCGCCAGCAGTTATAGGGACATGAACACTGAAGCTTTCTTT. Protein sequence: CASSYRDMNTEAFF.

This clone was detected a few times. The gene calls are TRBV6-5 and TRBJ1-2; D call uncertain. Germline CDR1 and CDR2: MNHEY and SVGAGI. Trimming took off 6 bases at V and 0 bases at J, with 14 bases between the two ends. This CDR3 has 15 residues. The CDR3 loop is CASRLTTGSNYGYTF. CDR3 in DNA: TGTGCCAGCAGGCTTACGACGGGCTCTAACTATGGCTACACCTTC.

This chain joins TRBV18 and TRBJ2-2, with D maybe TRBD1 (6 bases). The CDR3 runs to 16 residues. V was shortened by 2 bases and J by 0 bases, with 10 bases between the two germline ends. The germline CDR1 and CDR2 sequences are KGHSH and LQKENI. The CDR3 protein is CASSPRGFANTGELFF. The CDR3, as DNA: TGTGCCAGCTCACCAAGGGGGTTCGCGAACACCGGGGAGCTGTTTTTT. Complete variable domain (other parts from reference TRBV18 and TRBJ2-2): NAGVMQNPRHLVRRRGQEARLRCSPMKGHSHVYWYRQLPEEGLKFMVYLQKENIIDESGMPKERFSAEFPKEGPSILRIQQVVRGDSAAYFCASSPRGFANTGELFFGEGSRLTVL.

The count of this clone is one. Here the CDR3 DNA reads TGTGCCAGCAGCCAAGTCCGGGAAAAAGCTTTCTTT. Encoded protein: CASSQVREKAFF. This chain connects TRBV14 to TRBJ1-1, with unresolved D. The germline gives CDR1 SGHDN, CDR2 FVKESK. The CDR3 has 12 amino acids. V was clipped by 1 base and J by 9 bases, with 9 bases between them.

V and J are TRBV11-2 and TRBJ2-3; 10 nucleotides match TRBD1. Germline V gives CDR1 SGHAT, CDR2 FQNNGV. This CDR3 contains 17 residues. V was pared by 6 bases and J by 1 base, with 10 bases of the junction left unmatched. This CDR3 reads CASSWTGGHARTDTQYF. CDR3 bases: TGTGCCAGCAGTTGGACAGGGGGTCACGCACGCACAGATACGCAGTATTTT.

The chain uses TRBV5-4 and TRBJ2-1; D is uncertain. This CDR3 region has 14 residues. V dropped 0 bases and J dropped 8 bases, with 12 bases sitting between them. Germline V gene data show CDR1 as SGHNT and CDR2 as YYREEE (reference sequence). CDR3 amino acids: CASSLALRPDEQFF. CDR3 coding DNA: TGTGCCAGCAGCTTGGCCTTACGTCCGGATGAGCAGTTCTTC.

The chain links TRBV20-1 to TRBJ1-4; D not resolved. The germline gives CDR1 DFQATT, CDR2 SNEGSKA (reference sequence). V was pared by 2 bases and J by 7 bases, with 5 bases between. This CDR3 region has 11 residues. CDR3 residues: CSARPVEKLFF. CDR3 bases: TGCAGTGCTAGACCCGTTGAAAAACTGTTTTTT.

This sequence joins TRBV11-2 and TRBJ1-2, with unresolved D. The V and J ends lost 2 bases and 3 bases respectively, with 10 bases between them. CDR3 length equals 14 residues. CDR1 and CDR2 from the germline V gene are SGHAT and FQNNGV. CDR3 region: CASSLSSRDYGYTF. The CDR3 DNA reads TGTGCCAGCAGCTTAAGTAGCAGAGACTATGGCTACACCTTC.

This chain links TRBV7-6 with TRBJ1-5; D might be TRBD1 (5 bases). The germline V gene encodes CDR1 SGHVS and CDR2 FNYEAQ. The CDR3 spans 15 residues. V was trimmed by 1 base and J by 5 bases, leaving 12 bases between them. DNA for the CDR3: TGTGCCAGCAGCTTAGAGCAGGGACGGGATCAGCCCCAGCATTTT. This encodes CASSLEQGRDQPQHF.

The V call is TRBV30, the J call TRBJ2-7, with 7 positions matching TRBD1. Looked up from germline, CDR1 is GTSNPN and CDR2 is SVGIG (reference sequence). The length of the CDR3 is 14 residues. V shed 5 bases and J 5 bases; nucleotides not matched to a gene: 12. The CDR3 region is CAWARTGAPNEQYF. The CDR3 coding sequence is TGTGCCTGGGCACGAACAGGGGCCCCTAACGAGCAGTACTTC.

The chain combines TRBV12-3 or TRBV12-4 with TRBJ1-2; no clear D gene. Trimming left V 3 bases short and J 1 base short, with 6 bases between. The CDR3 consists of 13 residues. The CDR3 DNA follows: TGTGCCAGCAGTTTTGCACTTAACTATGGCTACACCTTC. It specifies CASSFALNYGYTF.

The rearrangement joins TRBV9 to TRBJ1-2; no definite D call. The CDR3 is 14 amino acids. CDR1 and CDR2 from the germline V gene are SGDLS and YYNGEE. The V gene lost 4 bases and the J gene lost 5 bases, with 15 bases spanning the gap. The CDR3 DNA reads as TGTGCCAGCAGCTCCCCCGGGTTGGGTTATGGCTACACCTTC. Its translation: CASSSPGLGYGYTF.

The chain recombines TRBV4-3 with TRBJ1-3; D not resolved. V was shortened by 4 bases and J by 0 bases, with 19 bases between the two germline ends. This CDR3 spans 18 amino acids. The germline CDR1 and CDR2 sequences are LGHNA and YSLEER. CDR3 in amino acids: CASSRTLLGSVSGNTIYF. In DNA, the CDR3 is TGCGCCAGCAGCCGCACCCTCCTGGGGTCCGTCTCTGGAAACACCATATATTTT.

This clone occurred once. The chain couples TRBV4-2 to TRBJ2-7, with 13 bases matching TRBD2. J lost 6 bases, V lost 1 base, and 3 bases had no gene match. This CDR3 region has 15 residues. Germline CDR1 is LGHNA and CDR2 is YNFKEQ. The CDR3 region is CASSQVTSGGSEQYF. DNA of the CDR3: TGTGCCAGCAGCCAAGTGACTAGCGGGGGGTCCGAGCAGTACTTC.

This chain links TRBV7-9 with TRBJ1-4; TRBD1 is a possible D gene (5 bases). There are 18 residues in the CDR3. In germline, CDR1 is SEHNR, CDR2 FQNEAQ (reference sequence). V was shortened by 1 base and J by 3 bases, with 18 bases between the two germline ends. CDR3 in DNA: TGTGCCAGCAGCTTAGAGCGCAATAAGGGGTTGGCTAATGAAAAACTGTTTTTT. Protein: CASSLERNKGLANEKLFF.

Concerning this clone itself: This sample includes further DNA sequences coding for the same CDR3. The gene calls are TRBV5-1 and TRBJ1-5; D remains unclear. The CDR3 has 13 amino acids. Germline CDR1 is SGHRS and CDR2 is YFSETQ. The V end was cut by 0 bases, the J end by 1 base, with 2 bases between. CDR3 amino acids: CASSLGSNQPQHF. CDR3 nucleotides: TGCGCCAGCAGCTTGGGCAGCAATCAGCCCCAGCATTTT.

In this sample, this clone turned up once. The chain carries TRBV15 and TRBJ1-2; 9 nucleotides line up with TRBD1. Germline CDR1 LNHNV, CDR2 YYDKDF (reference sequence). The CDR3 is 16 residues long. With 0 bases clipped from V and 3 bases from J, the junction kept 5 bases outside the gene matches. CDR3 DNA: TGTGCCACCAGCAGAGATCGGACAGGGGCCCACTATGGCTACACCTTC. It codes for CATSRDRTGAHYGYTF.

The CDR3 bases are TGTGCCAGCAGCCTACGAGGGACGGAAGGCTACACCTTC. Translation: CASSLRGTEGYTF. This chain joins TRBV7-6 and TRBJ1-2; maybe TRBD1 (5 bases). This CDR3 has 13 residues. Germline-derived CDR1 and CDR2 are SGHVS and FNYEAQ. Trimming pared 5 bases from V and 8 bases from J, leaving 15 bases between. Full variable domain (missing parts from reference TRBV7-6 and TRBJ1-2): GAGVSQSPRYKVTKRGQDVALRCDPISGHVSLYWYRQALGQGPEFLTYFNYEAQQDKSGLPNDRFSAERPEGSISTLTIQRTEQRDSAMYRCASSLRGTEGYTFGSGTRLTVV.

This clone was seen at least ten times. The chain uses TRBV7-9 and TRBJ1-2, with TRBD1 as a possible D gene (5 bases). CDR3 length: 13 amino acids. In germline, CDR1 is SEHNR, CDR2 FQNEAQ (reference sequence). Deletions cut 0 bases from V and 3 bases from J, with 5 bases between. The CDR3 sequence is CASSLAGDYGYTF. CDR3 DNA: TGTGCCAGCAGCTTAGCAGGGGACTATGGCTACACCTTC.

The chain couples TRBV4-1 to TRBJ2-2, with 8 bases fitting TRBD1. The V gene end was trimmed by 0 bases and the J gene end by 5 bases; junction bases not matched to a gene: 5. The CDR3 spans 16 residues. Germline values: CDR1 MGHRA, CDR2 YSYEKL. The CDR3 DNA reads TGCGCCAGCAGCCAAGATTCCCGGACAGGGACCGGGGAGCTGTTTTTT. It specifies CASSQDSRTGTGELFF.

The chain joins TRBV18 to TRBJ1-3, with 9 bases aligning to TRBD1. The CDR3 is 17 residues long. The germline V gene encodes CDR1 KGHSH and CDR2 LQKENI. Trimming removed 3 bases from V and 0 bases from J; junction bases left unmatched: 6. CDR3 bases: TGTGCCAGCTCACCGGGGACAGGGCAAATCTCTGGAAACACCATATATTTT. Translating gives CASSPGTGQISGNTIYF. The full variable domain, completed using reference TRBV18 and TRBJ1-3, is NAGVMQNPRHLVRRRGQEARLRCSPMKGHSHVYWYRQLPEEGLKFMVYLQKENIIDESGMPKERFSAEFPKEGPSILRIQQVVRGDSAAYFCASSPGTGQISGNTIYFGEGSWLTVV.

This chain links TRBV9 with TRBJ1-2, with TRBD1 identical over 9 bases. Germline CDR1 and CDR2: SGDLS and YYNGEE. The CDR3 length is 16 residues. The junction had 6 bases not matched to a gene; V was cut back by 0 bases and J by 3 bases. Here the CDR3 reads CASSVGGQGSDYGYTF. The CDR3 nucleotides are TGTGCCAGCAGCGTAGGAGGACAGGGGTCGGACTATGGCTACACCTTC. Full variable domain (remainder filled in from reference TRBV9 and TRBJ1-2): DSGVTQTPKHLITATGQRVTLRCSPRSGDLSVYWYQQSLDQGLQFLIQYYNGEERAKGNILERFSAQQFPDLHSELNLSSLELGDSALYFCASSVGGQGSDYGYTFGSGTRLTVV.